This T cell receptor beta chain was captured in a study of CD8+ T cells in alopecia areata. Treatment specified: oral pan-JAK inhibitor, 5-10 mg twice daily. The sample holds one count of this clone. The antigen is undetermined. Study findings and constraints: Under tofacitinib, fewer expanded CD8+ clones appeared among the top 100 scalp clones. Persistence in scalp and blood during tofacitinib was observed for many expanded lesional clones.

The CDR3 spans 13 residues. Germline CDR1 reads GTSNPN; CDR2 reads SVGIG (reference sequence). Deletions cut 1 base from V and 7 bases from J, with 12 bases between. RNA was extracted and reverse transcribed into cDNA as the sequencing template. TCRdb's table, derived via immunoSEQ multiplex PCR, lists solely in-frame clones and lacks some. The top ten hold roughly 0.5% of the sample, which has approximately 220,000 clones, around two fifths seen once. The chain employs TRBV30 and TRBJ2-3, with D perhaps TRBD1 (6 bases). The sample here was CD4+ T cells sorted from blood, taken between weeks 30 and 35, from a patient treated with tofacitinib. The sequence derives from a human donor with alopecia areata. The CDR3 spells CAWSAPGTNTQYF. The CDR3 nucleotides read TGTGCCTGGAGTGCACCAGGGACAAATACGCAGTATTTT.